This is a list of T cell receptor beta chains from one sample in a study of shared clonotypes between healthy human individuals. TCRdb's copy holds only in-frame clones and misses some; the assay was immunoSEQ multiplex PCR. The table shows some 1,400,000 clones, with about 96% occurring only once. Material for sequencing was naive CD4+ T cells sorted from blood. The receptors shown here come from a man aged 30 to 39 in good health. Each CDR3 is given with its conserved first and last residue. The D gene is left open where the match is weak. Rows may omit the clone size; those that give it use once, few, many or a size class.

d_call: NA; j_call: TRBJ2-3; clone_size: NA; v_call: TRBV5-1; cdr3_aa: CASSLVGRTDTQYF; cdr3_nt: TGCGCCAGCAGCTTGGTAGGGCGCACAGATACGCAGTATTTT
d_call: TRBD2; j_call: TRBJ2-1; clone_size: NA; v_call: TRBV6-6; cdr3_aa: CASKTSGTNNEQFF; cdr3_nt: TGTGCCAGCAAAACTAGCGGGACTAACAATGAGCAGTTCTTC
d_call: NA; j_call: TRBJ2-7; clone_size: NA; v_call: TRBV29-1; cdr3_aa: CSVGAGGLFEQYF; cdr3_nt: TGCAGCGTTGGAGCGGGTGGATTGTTTGAGCAGTACTTC
d_call: NA; j_call: TRBJ2-3; clone_size: once; v_call: TRBV5-4; cdr3_aa: CASSLGFTDTQYF; cdr3_nt: TGTGCCAGCAGCTTAGGTTTCACAGATACGCAGTATTTT
d_call: TRBD1; j_call: TRBJ1-2; clone_size: NA; v_call: TRBV5-1; cdr3_aa: CASSREGQNYGYTF; cdr3_nt: TGCGCCAGCTCCAGGGAGGGACAGAACTATGGCTACACCTTC
d_call: NA; j_call: TRBJ1-4; clone_size: NA; v_call: TRBV27; cdr3_aa: CASRFSDSRGEKLFF; cdr3_nt: TGTGCCAGCAGATTCAGTGACTCCCGGGGTGAAAAACTGTTTTTT
d_call: NA; j_call: TRBJ1-5; clone_size: NA; v_call: TRBV2; cdr3_aa: CASSGGQPQHF; cdr3_nt: TGTGCCAGCAGTGGGGGGCAGCCCCAGCATTTT
d_call: NA; j_call: TRBJ2-2; clone_size: NA; v_call: TRBV5-1; cdr3_aa: CASSDQGSGELFF; cdr3_nt: TGCGCCAGCAGCGATCAGGGGTCCGGGGAGCTGTTTTTT
d_call: NA; j_call: TRBJ2-3; clone_size: once; v_call: TRBV2; cdr3_aa: CASSTRGSSTDTQYF; cdr3_nt: TGTGCCAGCAGTACTAGGGGGTCTAGCACAGATACGCAGTATTTT
d_call: TRBD1; j_call: TRBJ2-7; clone_size: NA; v_call: TRBV6-5; cdr3_aa: CASSYSGGSYEQYF; cdr3_nt: TGTGCCAGCAGTTACTCAGGGGGCTCTTACGAGCAGTACTTC
d_call: TRBD2; j_call: TRBJ2-1; clone_size: NA; v_call: TRBV6-6; cdr3_aa: CASASGSPYNEQFF; cdr3_nt: TGTGCCAGTGCTAGCGGGAGCCCTTACAATGAGCAGTTCTTC
d_call: NA; j_call: TRBJ1-3; clone_size: NA; v_call: TRBV7-9; cdr3_aa: CASSFRDTGNTIYF; cdr3_nt: TGTGCCAGCAGCTTTAGGGACACCGGAAACACCATATATTTT
d_call: NA; j_call: TRBJ2-3; clone_size: NA; v_call: TRBV9; cdr3_aa: CASSVLSMTDTQYF; cdr3_nt: TGTGCCAGCAGCGTTTTATCTATGACAGATACGCAGTATTTT
d_call: NA; j_call: TRBJ2-5; clone_size: NA; v_call: TRBV7-8; cdr3_aa: CASSLGSLQETQYF; cdr3_nt: TGTGCCAGCAGCTTAGGGTCACTACAAGAGACCCAGTACTTC
d_call: NA; j_call: TRBJ2-1; clone_size: NA; v_call: TRBV5-4; cdr3_aa: CASSGESLRIGEQFF; cdr3_nt: TGTGCCAGCAGCGGCGAATCCCTGCGTATTGGTGAGCAGTTCTTC
d_call: NA; j_call: TRBJ1-1; clone_size: NA; v_call: TRBV4-3; cdr3_aa: CASSLGRRQLTEAFF; cdr3_nt: TGCGCCAGCAGCCTGGGAAGGAGACAGCTCACTGAAGCTTTCTTT
d_call: NA; j_call: TRBJ1-1; clone_size: NA; v_call: TRBV5-4; cdr3_aa: CASSLMGRMNTEAFF; cdr3_nt: TGTGCCAGCAGCTTGATGGGACGAATGAACACTGAAGCTTTCTTT
d_call: NA; j_call: TRBJ2-5; clone_size: NA; v_call: TRBV4-2; cdr3_aa: CASSQGGVPGSGETQYF; cdr3_nt: TGTGCCAGCAGCCAAGGAGGGGTCCCCGGGAGCGGTGAGACCCAGTACTTC
d_call: NA; j_call: TRBJ1-2; clone_size: NA; v_call: TRBV5-1; cdr3_aa: CASSFLGGGYTF; cdr3_nt: TGCGCCAGCAGCTTTCTTGGTGGCGGCTACACCTTC
d_call: TRBD2; j_call: TRBJ2-3; clone_size: NA; v_call: TRBV27; cdr3_aa: CASSPRERARTDTQYF; cdr3_nt: TGTGCCAGCAGTCCGCGGGAGAGGGCACGGACAGATACGCAGTATTTT
d_call: NA; j_call: TRBJ1-2; clone_size: NA; v_call: TRBV9; cdr3_aa: CASSVDPLSGGYTF; cdr3_nt: TGTGCCAGCAGCGTAGACCCCCTTTCTGGAGGCTACACCTTC
d_call: NA; j_call: TRBJ1-2; clone_size: NA; v_call: TRBV28; cdr3_aa: CASSLLPINYGYTF; cdr3_nt: TGTGCCAGCAGTTTACTCCCTATCAACTATGGCTACACCTTC
d_call: TRBD1; j_call: TRBJ1-4; clone_size: NA; v_call: TRBV9; cdr3_aa: CASSPAWDREGKLFF; cdr3_nt: TGTGCCAGCAGCCCCGCATGGGACAGGGAAGGGAAACTGTTTTTT
d_call: NA; j_call: TRBJ2-1; clone_size: few; v_call: TRBV5-1; cdr3_aa: CASSLRGRDNEQFF; cdr3_nt: TGCGCCAGCAGCTTGCGTGGGCGGGACAATGAGCAGTTCTTC
d_call: NA; j_call: TRBJ1-4; clone_size: NA; v_call: TRBV2; cdr3_aa: CASSEEKVNEKLFF; cdr3_nt: TGTGCCAGCAGTGAGGAAAAGGTTAATGAAAAACTGTTTTTT